Given below is one T cell receptor (beta chain) in context. These data originate in a study of CDR3 diversity in severe acne. One entry per CDR3 protein, called by TCRdb with MiXCR from the PCR reads. The sample consists of 100,000 or so distinct CDR3 sequences, around 53% of them appearing once. The CDR3 is made up of 14 amino acids. The junction had 2 bases not matched to a gene; V was cut back by 4 bases and J by 7 bases. CDR1 and CDR2 (germline): DFQATT, SNEGSKA (reference sequence). The sample comprised blood. V usage is TRBV20-1 and J usage is TRBJ2-1, with TRBD2 matching 15 bases. The sequence derives from a male donor with acne. The DNA of the CDR3 is TGCAGTGCTAAAGGACTAGCGGGAGGGAATGAGCAGTTCTTC. Its protein is CSAKGLAGGNEQFF.